The T cell receptor (beta chain) under discussion was sequenced for a study of T cell changes during pregnancy in multiple sclerosis. Data came from immunoSEQ multiplex PCR; TCRdb stores just in-frame clones and leaves some out. In the table there are around 30,000 clones, about 92% of which are singletons. Trimming at V came to 2 bases and at J to 6 bases, leaving 6 bases not matched to a gene. This CDR3 has 14 residues. CDR1 is SGHTA, CDR2 FQGNSA, per germline. The specimen was CD4+ T cells from peripheral blood mononuclear cells, collected after pregnancy. The chain carries TRBV7-2 and TRBJ2-7, with 8 bases fitting TRBD2. This sequence was found in a female donor with multiple sclerosis, enrolled in a pregnancy study. The CDR3 DNA reads TGTGCCAGCAGCTTATTCCAAGCGGGAGTCGAGCAGTACTTC. It translates to CASSLFQAGVEQYF.